The 24 T cell receptor beta chains below were found in one sample sequenced in a study of blood T cell repertoires in COVID-19. Here immunoSEQ multiplex PCR was the method, and the copy in TCRdb shows in-frame clones only, minus some. Among fewer than 80,000 clones, roughly 90% were seen once, and the ten largest hold approximately 1.9%. The sample was peripheral blood. The receptors originated from a man under 40 with acute or convalescent COVID-19.

This clone has only one observation. The J gene is TRBJ2-3, the V gene TRBV19, with 10 nucleotides matching TRBD2. CDR3 size: 15 residues. Germline V gene data show CDR1 as LNHDA and CDR2 as SQIVND (reference sequence). V lost 3 bases and J lost 5; bases outside the gene matches: 5. The CDR3 sequence: CASSIQRGGRDTQYF. CDR3 DNA sequence: TGTGCCAGTAGTATCCAGCGGGGGGGGAGAGATACGCAGTATTTT.

The J gene is TRBJ1-1, the V gene TRBV4-3; 8 bases fit TRBD1. Trimming took 4 bases from V and 4 from J; bases not matched to a gene: 8. This CDR3 is 15 amino acids long. Germline-derived CDR1 and CDR2 are LGHNA and YSLEER. CDR3 DNA: TGCGCCAGCAGCCCCCCCGGACAGGGTCGCACTGAAGCTTTCTTT. Protein sequence: CASSPPGQGRTEAFF.

The V call is TRBV6-5, the J call TRBJ1-1; the D is unclear. Germline values: CDR1 MNHEY, CDR2 SVGAGI. V shed 5 bases and J shed 6 bases, with 13 bases lying between them. The CDR3 loop spans 13 amino acids. The CDR3 bases are TGTGCCAGCAGTCGGATACGAGGGTCTGAAGCTTTCTTT. Amino acids: CASSRIRGSEAFF.

V gene TRBV6-2 or TRBV6-3 combines with J gene TRBJ1-2, with D possibly TRBD1 on 6 matching bases. The CDR3 extends over 14 amino acids. V was shortened by 2 bases and J by 5 bases, with 12 bases between the two germline ends. Germline V CDR1 and CDR2: MNHEY, SVGEGT. The CDR3 here is CASSYRGQLYGYTF. The DNA of the CDR3 is TGTGCCAGCAGTTACCGCGGACAGCTATATGGCTACACCTTC.

This chain joins TRBV5-1 and TRBJ1-1; 7 bases agree with TRBD1. Unmatched junction bases numbered 4, after V lost 3 bases and J lost 2 bases. This CDR3 is built from 14 residues. Germline loops: CDR1 SGHRS, CDR2 YFSETQ. The CDR3 bases are TGCGCCAGCAGCTCGGGGACAGCAAACACTGAAGCTTTCTTT. Its translation is CASSSGTANTEAFF.

This clone was picked up one time. J is TRBJ1-2 and V is TRBV2; D is perhaps TRBD1 (6 bases). CDR1 and CDR2 (germline): SNHLY, FYNNEI. V was shortened by 7 bases and J by 3 bases, with 15 bases between the two germline ends. The CDR3 is 14 amino acids. CDR3 sequence (DNA): TGTGCCAGCACCCCGGGGAGGGGGGACTATGGCTACACCTTC. Its protein product is CASTPGRGDYGYTF. The full variable domain, in which reference TRBV2 and TRBJ1-2 provide the parts outside the CDR3, is EPEVTQTPSHQVTQMGQEVILRCVPISNHLYFYWYRQILGQKVEFLVSFYNNEISEKSEIFDDQFSVERPDGSNFTLKIRSTKLEDSAMYFCASTPGRGDYGYTFGSGTRLTVV.

The chain combines TRBV6-6 with TRBJ1-5, with TRBD1 identical over 7 bases. The germline V gene has CDR1 MNHNY and CDR2 SVGAGI (reference sequence). This CDR3 has 13 amino acids. J gave up 9 bases and V 5 bases, and 7 bases lay outside the gene matches. CDR3 DNA: TGTGCCAGCAGTCGGACAGGAGGATGGCCCCAGCATTTT. It specifies CASSRTGGWPQHF.

The gene calls are TRBV6-6 and TRBJ2-7; 7 bases line up with TRBD1. V gave up 5 bases and J gave up 3 bases; unmatched junction bases: 7. The CDR3 spans 14 residues. Germline V lookup: CDR1 MNHNY, CDR2 SVGAGI (reference sequence). CDR3 nucleotides: TGTGCCAGCAGTCCACGGGACAGACTCTACGAGCAGTACTTC. It yields the protein CASSPRDRLYEQYF.

The V and J genes are TRBV12-3 or TRBV12-4 and TRBJ1-1; D is ambiguous. The CDR3 covers 12 residues. Trimming stripped 3 bases from V and 6 bases from J, with 8 bases between. The CDR3 protein is CASSFIFSEAFF. For the CDR3, the DNA is TGTGCCAGCAGTTTTATTTTTTCTGAAGCTTTCTTT.

This sequence joins TRBV7-2 and TRBJ2-2, with 14 bases lining up with TRBD2. V shed 5 bases and J 5 bases; nucleotides not matched to a gene: 10. The germline V gene encodes CDR1 SGHTA and CDR2 FQGNSA. The CDR3 runs 18 residues. CDR3 DNA: TGTGCCAGCAGCCCAGACCCGGGACTAGCGGGGGAGACCGGGGAGCTGTTTTTT. It codes for CASSPDPGLAGETGELFF.

This chain connects TRBV20-1 to TRBJ2-1, with a weak D call TRBD2 (5 bases). Trimming cost V 5 bases and J 8 bases, with 7 bases left between them. CDR1 DFQATT and CDR2 SNEGSKA come from the germline V gene (reference sequence). The CDR3 spans 10 residues. CDR3 nucleotides: TGCAGTGCTGGGAGATATGAGCAGTTCTTC. Encoded protein: CSAGRYEQFF.

Only a few counts were recorded for this clone. In DNA form, the CDR3 reads TGTGCCAGCCTATTAAGGGGGCCTGGAAACACCATATATTTT. This gives the protein CASLLRGPGNTIYF. This rearrangement joins TRBV19 to TRBJ1-3; 7 bases match TRBD1. Unmatched junction bases numbered 7, after V lost 9 bases and J lost 2 bases. The germline V gene encodes CDR1 LNHDA and CDR2 SQIVND (reference sequence). The CDR3 is 14 amino acids.

This chain uses TRBV5-4 with TRBJ2-3; TRBD2 agrees at 7 bases. Germline trimming cut 1 base from V and 6 bases from J; bases unmatched to any gene: 8. CDR3 size: 15 residues. Per germline, CDR1 SGHNT and CDR2 YYREEE (reference sequence). CDR3 bases: TGTGCCAGCAGCTTGTCGGCGGGGGTGATGGATACGCAGTATTTT. Translated, it gives CASSLSAGVMDTQYF.

The chain couples TRBV4-1 to TRBJ2-5; a weak D match, TRBD2 (6 bases). CDR1 and CDR2 (germline): MGHRA, YSYEKL. There are 14 residues in the CDR3. V gave up 1 base and J gave up 7 bases, with 13 bases separating them. DNA of the CDR3: TGCGCCAGCAGCCAAGGGGGACTCCCCGGGACCCAGTACTTC. It specifies CASSQGGLPGTQYF.

The CDR3 nucleotides read TGTGCCACCAGTGACTCCGGGACAGGCCAAGAGACCCAGTACTTC. It encodes CATSDSGTGQETQYF. The rearrangement uses TRBV24-1 and TRBJ2-5, with 8 bases lining up with TRBD1. Germline V lookup: CDR1 KGHDR, CDR2 SFDVKD. This CDR3 contains 15 residues. With V trimmed by 4 bases and J by 1 base, 4 bases remained unmatched.

This clone is a singleton in its sample. The chain uses TRBV11-2 and TRBJ2-2, with D possibly TRBD2 on 5 matching bases. CDR1 is SGHAT, CDR2 FQNNGV, per germline. The CDR3 is made up of 15 amino acids. Trimming left V 2 bases short and J 7 bases short, with 14 bases between. CDR3 sequence: CASSLIPRGVGELFF. The CDR3 nucleotides are TGTGCCAGCAGCTTAATCCCCCGGGGTGTCGGGGAGCTGTTTTTT. The entire variable domain, with the rest obtained from reference TRBV11-2 and TRBJ2-2, is as follows: EAGVAQSPRYKIIEKRQSVAFWCNPISGHATLYWYQQILGQGPKLLIQFQNNGVVDDSQLPKDRFSAERLKGVDSTLKIQPAKLEDSAVYLCASSLIPRGVGELFFGEGSRLTVL.

The chain joins TRBV11-2 to TRBJ1-4, with TRBD1 as a possible D gene (6 bases). The V gene's germline CDR1 is SGHAT and CDR2 FQNNGV. Trimming cost V 5 bases and J 4 bases, with 11 bases left between them. The CDR3 covers 14 residues. The CDR3 spells CASSLTGFNEKLFF. The CDR3 nucleotides are TGTGCCAGCAGCCTGACAGGATTTAATGAAAAACTGTTTTTT.

The genes are TRBV18 and TRBJ1-2; D might be TRBD1 (6 bases). The germline gives CDR1 KGHSH, CDR2 LQKENI. Trimming cost V 1 base and J 6 bases, with 18 bases left between them. The CDR3 covers 16 residues. The CDR3 is CASSPRRGRGEDGYTF. The DNA of the CDR3 is TGTGCCAGCTCACCACGACGGGGCAGGGGAGAGGATGGCTACACCTTC. The variable domain in full, with the rest retrieved from reference TRBV18 and TRBJ1-2, is NAGVMQNPRHLVRRRGQEARLRCSPMKGHSHVYWYRQLPEEGLKFMVYLQKENIIDESGMPKERFSAEFPKEGPSILRIQQVVRGDSAAYFCASSPRRGRGEDGYTFGSGTRLTVV.

This clone has a single count. The chain recombines TRBV11-2 with TRBJ1-2; D remains ambiguous. This CDR3 has 14 amino acids. Germline V CDR1 and CDR2: SGHAT, FQNNGV. The V end was cut by 0 bases, the J end by 3 bases, with 8 bases between. CDR3 protein: CASSLDRLDYGYTF. The CDR3 DNA sequence: TGTGCCAGCAGCTTAGACAGGCTTGACTATGGCTACACCTTC.

This clone came up once. The chain has TRBV7-2 and TRBJ1-1, with D perhaps matching TRBD1 (6 bases). CDR1 and CDR2 (germline): SGHTA, FQGNSA. This CDR3 is built from 16 residues. The V gene lost 7 bases and the J gene lost 0 bases, with 18 bases spanning the gap. The CDR3 spells CASTVSHRALNTEAFF. The DNA for the CDR3 is TGTGCCAGCACCGTCTCCCACAGGGCTTTGAACACTGAAGCTTTCTTT.

The chain is built from TRBV5-4 and TRBJ2-1; the match to TRBD2 covers 13 bases. Germline V lookup: CDR1 SGHNT, CDR2 YYREEE (reference sequence). The CDR3 contains 15 residues. Trimming took 4 bases from V and 5 from J; bases not matched to a gene: 3. CDR3 protein: CASSIGTSGDNEQFF. CDR3 coding DNA: TGTGCCAGCAGCATTGGGACTAGCGGGGACAATGAGCAGTTCTTC. The full variable domain, with the rest looked up from reference TRBV5-4 and TRBJ2-1, is ETGVTQSPTHLIKTRGQQVTLRCSSQSGHNTVSWYQQALGQGPQFIFQYYREEENGRGNFPPRFSGLQFPNYSSELNVNALELDDSALYLCASSIGTSGDNEQFFGPGTRLTVL.

The chain recombines TRBV7-2 with TRBJ1-3; no reliable D call. V dropped 0 bases and J dropped 2 bases, with 8 bases sitting between them. The CDR3 is made up of 15 amino acids. Germline V lookup: CDR1 SGHTA, CDR2 FQGNSA. The CDR3 DNA is TGTGCCAGCAGCTTAGCGGTTCTACCTGGAAACACCATATATTTT. It codes for CASSLAVLPGNTIYF.

The chain has TRBV24-1 and TRBJ2-5, with 8 nucleotides matching TRBD1. This CDR3 region has 14 residues. The germline V gene encodes CDR1 KGHDR and CDR2 SFDVKD. Trimming cost V 4 bases and J 5 bases; bases outside gene matches: 5. CDR3 nucleotides: TGTGCCACCAGTGACGGACAGGGTGTGGAGACCCAGTACTTC. It specifies CATSDGQGVETQYF.

The V gene is TRBV9, the J gene TRBJ2-3, with D maybe TRBD2 (6 bases). Trimming took 7 bases from V and 4 from J, leaving 16 bases between them. The length of the CDR3 is 14 residues. Per germline, CDR1 SGDLS and CDR2 YYNGEE. The CDR3 sequence is CASSLTSISDTQYF. The CDR3 nucleotides are TGTGCCAGCTCGTTGACTAGTATATCAGATACGCAGTATTTT.